This T cell receptor beta chain was observed in a study of T cell repertoires in cytomegalovirus infection. At the level of the study: As its CMV epitopes, the study selected recently identified HLA-C-restricted and well-studied HLA-B-restricted targets.

TCRdb ran MiXCR on the reads and lists one entry per CDR3 protein. Of roughly 920,000 distinct CDR3 sequences listed, around a third are singletons. This clonotype has a single count. What it binds is not known. The CDR3 runs to 14 residues. The V and J ends lost 4 bases and 6 bases respectively, with 15 bases between them. CDR1 and CDR2 from the germline V gene are SGHVT and SQSDAQ. The receptor was isolated from a human donor in good health (CMV status not recorded). Some clones in this sample may be carry-over from other donors' samples. The sequencing used cultured CD8+ T cells from PBMCs, collected from culture after CMV antigen stimulation. The V and J genes are TRBV7-4 and TRBJ1-2, with D unresolved. The CDR3 DNA sequence: TGTGCCAGCAGCTCTCCAGCAGGTCGGAATGGCTACACCTTC. The encoded protein is CASSSPAGRNGYTF. The complete variable domain, with remaining parts taken from reference TRBV7-4 and TRBJ1-2, reads GAGVSQSPRYKVAKRGRDVALRCDSISGHVTLYWYRQTLGQGSEVLTYSQSDAQRDKSGRPSGRFSAERPERSVSTLKIQRTEQGDSAVYLCASSSPAGRNGYTFGSGTRLTVV.